The text below deals with one T cell receptor beta chain. The data were taken from a study of blood T cell repertoires in COVID-19. On the study more broadly: Specimens from acute and convalescent COVID-19 originated in the United States, Italy and Spain. Sources were T cells, B-cell-depleted T cells, or PBMCs; the material itself was cDNA or gDNA.

Produced via immunoSEQ multiplex PCR; TCRdb's table is partial and in-frame only. The sample records just under 350,000 clones, approximately 82% being singletons. Germline lookup yields CDR1 MNHNS and CDR2 SASEGT. CDR3 length equals 15 residues. Trimming shortened V by 2 bases and J by 2 bases, and 12 bases separated the two germline ends. This chain uses TRBV6-1 with TRBJ2-5; D is unclear. The receptor was isolated from a man in his thirties or forties with active or convalescent COVID-19. Sequencing was carried out using peripheral blood. The CDR3, as DNA: TGTGCCAGCAGTGAATCCAGGTTTCGGCAAGAGACCCAGTACTTC. Translating gives CASSESRFRQETQYF.